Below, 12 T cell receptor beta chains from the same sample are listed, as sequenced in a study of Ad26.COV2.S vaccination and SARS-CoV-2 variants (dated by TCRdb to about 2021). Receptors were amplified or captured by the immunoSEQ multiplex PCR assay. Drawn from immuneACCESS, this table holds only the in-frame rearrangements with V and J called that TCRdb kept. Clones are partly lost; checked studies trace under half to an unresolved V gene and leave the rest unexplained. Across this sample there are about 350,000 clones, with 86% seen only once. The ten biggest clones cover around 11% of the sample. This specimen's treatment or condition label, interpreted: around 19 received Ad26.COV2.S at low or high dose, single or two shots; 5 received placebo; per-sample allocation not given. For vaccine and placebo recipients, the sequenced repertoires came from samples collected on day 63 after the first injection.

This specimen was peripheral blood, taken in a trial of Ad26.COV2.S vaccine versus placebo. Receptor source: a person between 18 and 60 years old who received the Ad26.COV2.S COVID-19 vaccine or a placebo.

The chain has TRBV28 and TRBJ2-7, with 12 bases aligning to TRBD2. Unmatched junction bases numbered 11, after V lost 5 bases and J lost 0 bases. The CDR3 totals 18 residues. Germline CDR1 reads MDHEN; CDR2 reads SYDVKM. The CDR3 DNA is TGTGCCAGCAGTGTTACAGGACTAGCGGGGAAGACCTCCTACGAGCAGTACTTC. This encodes CASSVTGLAGKTSYEQYF.

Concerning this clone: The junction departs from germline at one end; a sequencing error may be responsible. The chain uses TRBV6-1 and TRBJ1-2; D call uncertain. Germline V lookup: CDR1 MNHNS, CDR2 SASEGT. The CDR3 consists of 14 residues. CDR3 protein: CASREDITNYGYTF. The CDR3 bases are TGTGCCAGCAGGGAAGACATTACTAACTATGGCTACACCTTC.

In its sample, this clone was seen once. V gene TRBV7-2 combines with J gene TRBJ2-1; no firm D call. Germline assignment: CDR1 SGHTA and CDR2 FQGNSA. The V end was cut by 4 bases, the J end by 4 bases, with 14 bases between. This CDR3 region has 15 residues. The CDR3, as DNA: TGTGCCAGCAGCTCTAACATCCAATCGTACAATGAGCAGTTCTTC. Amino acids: CASSSNIQSYNEQFF.

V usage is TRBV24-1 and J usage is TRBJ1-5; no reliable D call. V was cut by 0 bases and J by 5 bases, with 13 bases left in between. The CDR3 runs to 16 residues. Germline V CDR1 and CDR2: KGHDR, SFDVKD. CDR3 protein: CATSDLREGSDQPQHF. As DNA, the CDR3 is TGTGCCACCAGTGATTTGCGGGAGGGAAGTGATCAGCCCCAGCATTTT.

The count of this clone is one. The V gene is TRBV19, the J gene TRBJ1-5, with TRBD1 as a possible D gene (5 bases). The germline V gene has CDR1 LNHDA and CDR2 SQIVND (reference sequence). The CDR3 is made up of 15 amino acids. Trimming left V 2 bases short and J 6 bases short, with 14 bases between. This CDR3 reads CASSIPGLIGQPQHF. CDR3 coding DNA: TGTGCCAGTAGTATACCGGGACTTATCGGTCAGCCCCAGCATTTT.

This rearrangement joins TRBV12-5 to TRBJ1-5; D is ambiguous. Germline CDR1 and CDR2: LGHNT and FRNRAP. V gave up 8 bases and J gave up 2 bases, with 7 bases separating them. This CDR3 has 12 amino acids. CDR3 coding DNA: TGTGCTAGTAGTTGGGGCAATCAGCCCCAGCATTTT. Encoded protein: CASSWGNQPQHF.

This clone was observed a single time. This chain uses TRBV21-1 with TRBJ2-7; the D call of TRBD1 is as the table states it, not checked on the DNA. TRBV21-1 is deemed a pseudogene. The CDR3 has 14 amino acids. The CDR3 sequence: CASSMGQGAGEQYF. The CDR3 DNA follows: TGTGCCAGCAGCATGGGACAGGGGGCAGGCGAGCAGTACTTC.

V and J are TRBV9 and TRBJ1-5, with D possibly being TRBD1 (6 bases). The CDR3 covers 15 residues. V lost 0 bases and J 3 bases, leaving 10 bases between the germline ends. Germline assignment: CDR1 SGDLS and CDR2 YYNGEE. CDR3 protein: CASSVGAGVNQPQHF. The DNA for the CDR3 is TGTGCCAGCAGCGTAGGGGCAGGGGTCAATCAGCCCCAGCATTTT.

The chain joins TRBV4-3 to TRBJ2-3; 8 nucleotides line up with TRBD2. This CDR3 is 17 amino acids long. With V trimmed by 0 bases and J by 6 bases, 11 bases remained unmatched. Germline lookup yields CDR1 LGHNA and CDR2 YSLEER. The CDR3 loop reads CASSQDLGGRRLDTQYF. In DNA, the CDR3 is TGCGCCAGCAGCCAAGATCTGGGCGGGAGGAGGTTGGATACGCAGTATTTT.

The CDR3: CASSLVGEEDTIYF. In DNA, the CDR3 is TGTGCCAGCAGCTTGGTGGGCGAGGAGGACACCATATATTTT. This rearrangement joins TRBV5-4 to TRBJ1-3; D is uncertain. The CDR3 covers 14 residues. The V gene's germline CDR1 is SGHNT and CDR2 YYREEE (reference sequence). The V and J ends lost 0 bases and 8 bases respectively, with 12 bases between them.

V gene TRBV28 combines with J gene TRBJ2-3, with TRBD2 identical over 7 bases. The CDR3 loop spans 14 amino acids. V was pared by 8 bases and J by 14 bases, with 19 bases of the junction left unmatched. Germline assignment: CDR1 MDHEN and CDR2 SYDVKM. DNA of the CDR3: TGTGCCAGCTACTCACGGGGGAGGGACGCTGGCCCGTATTTT. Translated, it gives CASYSRGRDAGPYF. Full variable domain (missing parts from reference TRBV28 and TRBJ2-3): DVKVTQSSRYLVKRTGEKVFLECVQDMDHENMFWYRQDPGLGLRLIYFSYDVKMKEKGDIPEGYSVSREKKERFSLILESASTNQTSMYLCASYSRGRDAGPYFGPGTRLTVL.

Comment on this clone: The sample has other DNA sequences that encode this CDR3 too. DNA of the CDR3: TGTGCCAGCAGCTTTCAGGGATACAATGAGCAGTTCTTC. Residues: CASSFQGYNEQFF. The chain uses TRBV7-2 and TRBJ2-1; a possible D gene is TRBD1 (5 bases). Looked up from germline, CDR1 is SGHTA and CDR2 is FQGNSA. The CDR3 totals 13 residues. V lost 3 bases, J lost 4 bases, and 7 bases lay in between.